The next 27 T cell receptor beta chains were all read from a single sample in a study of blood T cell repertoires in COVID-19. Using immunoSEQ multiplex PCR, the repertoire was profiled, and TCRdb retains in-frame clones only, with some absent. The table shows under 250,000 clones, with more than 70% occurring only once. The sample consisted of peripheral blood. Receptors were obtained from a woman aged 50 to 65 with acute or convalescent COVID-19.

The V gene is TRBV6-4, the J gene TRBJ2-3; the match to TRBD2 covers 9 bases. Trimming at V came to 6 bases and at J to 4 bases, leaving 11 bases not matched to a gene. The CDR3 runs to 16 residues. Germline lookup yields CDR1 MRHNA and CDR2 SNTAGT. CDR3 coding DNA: TGTGCCAGCAGGCCCCTGGGCGGGAGGGCCTCAGATACGCAGTATTTT. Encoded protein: CASRPLGGRASDTQYF.

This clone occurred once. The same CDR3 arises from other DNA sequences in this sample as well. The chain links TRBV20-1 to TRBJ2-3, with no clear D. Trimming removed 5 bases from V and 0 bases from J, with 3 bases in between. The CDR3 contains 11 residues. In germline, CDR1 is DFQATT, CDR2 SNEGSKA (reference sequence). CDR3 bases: TGCAGTGCTTCTAGCACAGATACGCAGTATTTT. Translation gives CSASSTDTQYF.

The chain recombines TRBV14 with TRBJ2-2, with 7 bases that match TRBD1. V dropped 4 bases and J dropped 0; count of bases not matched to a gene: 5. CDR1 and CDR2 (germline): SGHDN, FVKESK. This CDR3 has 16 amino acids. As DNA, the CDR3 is TGTGCCAGCAGCCCCTGGGACAGAACGAACACCGGGGAGCTGTTTTTT. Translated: CASSPWDRTNTGELFF.

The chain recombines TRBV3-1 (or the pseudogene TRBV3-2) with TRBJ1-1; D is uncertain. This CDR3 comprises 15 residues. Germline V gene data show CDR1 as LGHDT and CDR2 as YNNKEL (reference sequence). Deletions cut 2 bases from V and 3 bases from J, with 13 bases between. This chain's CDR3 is CASSQSAGSYTEAFF. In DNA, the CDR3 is TGTGCCAGCAGCCAAAGCGCGGGGTCGTACACTGAAGCTTTCTTT.

The chain's CDR3 is CASSSTRQGEQFF. Here the CDR3 DNA reads TGTGCCAGCAGTTCCACTAGACAGGGGGAGCAGTTCTTC. The rearrangement uses TRBV27 and TRBJ2-1; 8 bases are a match to TRBD1. Germline CDR1 is MNHEY and CDR2 is SMNVEV (reference sequence). Germline trimming cut 4 bases from V and 10 bases from J; bases unmatched to any gene: 6. The CDR3 has 13 amino acids.

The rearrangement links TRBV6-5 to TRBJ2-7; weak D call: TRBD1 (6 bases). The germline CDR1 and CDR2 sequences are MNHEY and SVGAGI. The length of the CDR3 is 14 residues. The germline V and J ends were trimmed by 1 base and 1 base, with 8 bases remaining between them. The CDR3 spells CASSYLGGSYEQYF. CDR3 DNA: TGTGCCAGCAGTTACTTAGGGGGTTCCTACGAGCAGTACTTC.

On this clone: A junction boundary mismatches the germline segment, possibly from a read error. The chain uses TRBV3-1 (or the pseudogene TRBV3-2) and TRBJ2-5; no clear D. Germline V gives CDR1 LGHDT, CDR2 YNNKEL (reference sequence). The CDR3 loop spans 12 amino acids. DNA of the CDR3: TGTGCCAGCAGCCACGACCGTCTAGGTCGGGACTTC. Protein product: CASSHDRLGRDF.

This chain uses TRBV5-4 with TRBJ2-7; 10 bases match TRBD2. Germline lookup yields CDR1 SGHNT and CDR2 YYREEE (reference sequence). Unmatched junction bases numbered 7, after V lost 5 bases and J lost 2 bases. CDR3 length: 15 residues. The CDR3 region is CASRVGTSATYEQYF. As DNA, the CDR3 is TGTGCCAGCAGGGTCGGGACTAGCGCGACCTACGAGCAGTACTTC.

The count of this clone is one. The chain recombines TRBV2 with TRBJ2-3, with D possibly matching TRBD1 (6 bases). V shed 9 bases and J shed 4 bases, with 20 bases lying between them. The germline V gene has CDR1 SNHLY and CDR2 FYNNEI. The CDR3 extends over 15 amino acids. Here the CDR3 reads CASSDGTNGADTQYF. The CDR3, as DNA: TGTGCCAGTAGCGACGGGACAAATGGGGCAGATACGCAGTATTTT.

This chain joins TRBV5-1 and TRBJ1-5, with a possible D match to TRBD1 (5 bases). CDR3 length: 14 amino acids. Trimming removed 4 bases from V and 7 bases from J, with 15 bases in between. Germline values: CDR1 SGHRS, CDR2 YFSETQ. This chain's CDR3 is CASSLGEGDQPQHF. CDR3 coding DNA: TGCGCCAGCAGCCTGGGGGAGGGCGACCAGCCCCAGCATTTT.

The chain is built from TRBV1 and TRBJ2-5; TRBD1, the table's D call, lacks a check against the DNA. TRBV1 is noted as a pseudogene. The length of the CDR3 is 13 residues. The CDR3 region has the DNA TGCACCAGCAGCCGGAGACAGGAAGAGACCCAGTACTTC. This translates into CTSSRRQEETQYF.

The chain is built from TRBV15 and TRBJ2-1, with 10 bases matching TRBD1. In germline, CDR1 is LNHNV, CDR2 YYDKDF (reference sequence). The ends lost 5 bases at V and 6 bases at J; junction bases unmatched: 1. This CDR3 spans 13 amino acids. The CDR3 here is CATSGTGANEQFF. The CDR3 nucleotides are TGTGCCACCAGCGGGACAGGGGCCAATGAGCAGTTCTTC.

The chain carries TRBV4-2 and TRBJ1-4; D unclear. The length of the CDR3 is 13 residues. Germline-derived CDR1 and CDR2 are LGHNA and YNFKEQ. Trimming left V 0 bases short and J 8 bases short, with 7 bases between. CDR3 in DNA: TGTGCCAGCAGCCAAGAAACGGGGGAAAAACTGTTTTTT. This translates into CASSQETGEKLFF.

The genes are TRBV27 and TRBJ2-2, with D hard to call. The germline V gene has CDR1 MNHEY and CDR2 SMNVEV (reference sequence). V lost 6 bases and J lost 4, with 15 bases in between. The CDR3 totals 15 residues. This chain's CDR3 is CASRLTPSGTGELFF. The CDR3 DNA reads TGTGCCAGCAGACTGACTCCGTCGGGCACCGGGGAGCTGTTTTTT.

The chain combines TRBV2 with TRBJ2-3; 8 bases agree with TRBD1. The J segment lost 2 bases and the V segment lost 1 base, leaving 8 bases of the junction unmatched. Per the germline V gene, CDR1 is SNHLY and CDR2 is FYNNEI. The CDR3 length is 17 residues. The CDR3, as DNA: TGTGCCAGCAGTGAAGGGGCAGGGGGCTATATCACAGATACGCAGTATTTT. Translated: CASSEGAGGYITDTQYF.

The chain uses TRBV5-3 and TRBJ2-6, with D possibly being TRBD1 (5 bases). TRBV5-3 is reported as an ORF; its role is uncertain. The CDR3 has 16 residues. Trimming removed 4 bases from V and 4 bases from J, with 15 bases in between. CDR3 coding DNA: TGTGCCAGAAGCCACCCAGGGAAGTCCGGGGCCAACGTCCTGACTTTC. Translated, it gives CARSHPGKSGANVLTF.

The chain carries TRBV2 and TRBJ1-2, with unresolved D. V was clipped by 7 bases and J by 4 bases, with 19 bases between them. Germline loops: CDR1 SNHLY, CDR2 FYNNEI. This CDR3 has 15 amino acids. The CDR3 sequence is CASTQRAVGFYGYTF. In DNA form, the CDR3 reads TGTGCCAGCACCCAGAGGGCGGTAGGGTTCTATGGCTACACCTTC.

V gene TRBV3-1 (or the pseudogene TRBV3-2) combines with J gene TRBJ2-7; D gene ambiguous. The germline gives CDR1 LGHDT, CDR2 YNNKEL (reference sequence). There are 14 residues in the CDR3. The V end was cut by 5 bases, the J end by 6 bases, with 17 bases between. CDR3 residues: CASSGWSTPAEQYF. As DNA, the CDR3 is TGTGCCAGCAGCGGGTGGAGTACTCCGGCCGAGCAGTACTTC.

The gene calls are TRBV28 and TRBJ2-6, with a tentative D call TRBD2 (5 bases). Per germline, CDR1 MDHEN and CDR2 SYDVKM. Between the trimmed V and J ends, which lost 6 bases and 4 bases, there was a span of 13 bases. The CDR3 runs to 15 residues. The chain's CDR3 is CASRTSGGGANVLTF. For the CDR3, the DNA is TGTGCCAGCAGGACCTCGGGCGGGGGGGCCAACGTCCTGACTTTC.

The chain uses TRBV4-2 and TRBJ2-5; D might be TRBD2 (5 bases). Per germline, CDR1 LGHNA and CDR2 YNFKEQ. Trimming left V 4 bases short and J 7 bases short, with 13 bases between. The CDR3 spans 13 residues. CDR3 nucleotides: TGTGCCAGCAGCCCTTTATTCGCGGGGACCCAGTACTTC. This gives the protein CASSPLFAGTQYF.

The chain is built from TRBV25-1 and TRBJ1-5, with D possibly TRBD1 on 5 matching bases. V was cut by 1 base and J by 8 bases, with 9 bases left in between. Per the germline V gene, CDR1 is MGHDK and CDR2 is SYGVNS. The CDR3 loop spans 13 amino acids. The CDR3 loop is CASSEFTGKPQHF. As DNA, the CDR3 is TGTGCCAGCAGTGAATTTACAGGAAAGCCCCAGCATTTT.

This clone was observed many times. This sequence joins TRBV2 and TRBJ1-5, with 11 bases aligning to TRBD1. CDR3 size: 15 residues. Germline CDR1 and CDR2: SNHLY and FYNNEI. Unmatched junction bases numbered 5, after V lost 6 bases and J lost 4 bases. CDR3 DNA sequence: TGTGCCAGCAGCGGGACAGGGGGATTGAATCAGCCCCAGCATTTT. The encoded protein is CASSGTGGLNQPQHF.

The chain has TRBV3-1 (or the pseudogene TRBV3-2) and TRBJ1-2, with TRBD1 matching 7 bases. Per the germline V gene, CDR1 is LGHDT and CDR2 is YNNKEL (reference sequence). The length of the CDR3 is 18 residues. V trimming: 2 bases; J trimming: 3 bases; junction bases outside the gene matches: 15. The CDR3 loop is CASSQNIPGQFRDYGYTF. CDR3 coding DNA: TGTGCCAGCAGCCAAAACATCCCGGGACAGTTTCGTGACTATGGCTACACCTTC.

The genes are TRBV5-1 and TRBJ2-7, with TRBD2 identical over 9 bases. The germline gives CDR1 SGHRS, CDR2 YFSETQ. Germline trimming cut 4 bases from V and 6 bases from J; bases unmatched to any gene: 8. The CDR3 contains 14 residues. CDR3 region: CASSKEVAGVEQYF. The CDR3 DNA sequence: TGCGCCAGCAGCAAGGAGGTAGCGGGAGTCGAGCAGTACTTC.

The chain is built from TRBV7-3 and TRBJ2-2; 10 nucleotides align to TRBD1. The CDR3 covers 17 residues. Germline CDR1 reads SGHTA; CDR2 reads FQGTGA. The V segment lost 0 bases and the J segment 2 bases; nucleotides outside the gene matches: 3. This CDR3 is CASSLTRDRGNTGELFF. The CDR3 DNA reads TGTGCCAGCAGCTTAACCCGGGACAGGGGAAACACCGGGGAGCTGTTTTTT.

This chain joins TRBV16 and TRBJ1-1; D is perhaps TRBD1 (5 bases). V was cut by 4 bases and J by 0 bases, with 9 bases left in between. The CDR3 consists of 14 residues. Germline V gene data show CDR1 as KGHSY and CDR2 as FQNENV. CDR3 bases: TGTGCCAGCAGCCCGGGACTCATGAACACTGAAGCTTTCTTT. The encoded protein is CASSPGLMNTEAFF.

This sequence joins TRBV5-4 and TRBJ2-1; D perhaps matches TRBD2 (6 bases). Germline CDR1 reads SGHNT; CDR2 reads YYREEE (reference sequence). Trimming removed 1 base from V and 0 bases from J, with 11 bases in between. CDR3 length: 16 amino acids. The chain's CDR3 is CASSLPPAGSYNEQFF. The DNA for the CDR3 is TGTGCCAGCAGCTTGCCGCCAGCGGGCTCCTACAATGAGCAGTTCTTC.